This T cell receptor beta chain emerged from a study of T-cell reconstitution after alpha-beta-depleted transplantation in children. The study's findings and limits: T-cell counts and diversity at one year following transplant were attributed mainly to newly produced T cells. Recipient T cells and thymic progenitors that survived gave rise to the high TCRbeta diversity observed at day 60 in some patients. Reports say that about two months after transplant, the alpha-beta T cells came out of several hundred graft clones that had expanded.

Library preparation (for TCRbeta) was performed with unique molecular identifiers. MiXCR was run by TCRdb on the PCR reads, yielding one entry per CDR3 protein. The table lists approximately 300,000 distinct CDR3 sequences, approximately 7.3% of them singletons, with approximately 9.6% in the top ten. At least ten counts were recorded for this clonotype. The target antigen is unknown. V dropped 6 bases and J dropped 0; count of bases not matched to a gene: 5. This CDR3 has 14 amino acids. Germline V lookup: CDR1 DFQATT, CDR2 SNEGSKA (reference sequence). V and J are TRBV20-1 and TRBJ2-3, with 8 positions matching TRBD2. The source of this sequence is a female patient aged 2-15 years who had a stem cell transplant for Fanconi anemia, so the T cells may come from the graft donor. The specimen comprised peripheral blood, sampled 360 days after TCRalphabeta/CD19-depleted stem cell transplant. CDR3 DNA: TGCAGTGCAATGAGCGGGGGTAGCACAGATACGCAGTATTTT. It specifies CSAMSGGSTDTQYF.